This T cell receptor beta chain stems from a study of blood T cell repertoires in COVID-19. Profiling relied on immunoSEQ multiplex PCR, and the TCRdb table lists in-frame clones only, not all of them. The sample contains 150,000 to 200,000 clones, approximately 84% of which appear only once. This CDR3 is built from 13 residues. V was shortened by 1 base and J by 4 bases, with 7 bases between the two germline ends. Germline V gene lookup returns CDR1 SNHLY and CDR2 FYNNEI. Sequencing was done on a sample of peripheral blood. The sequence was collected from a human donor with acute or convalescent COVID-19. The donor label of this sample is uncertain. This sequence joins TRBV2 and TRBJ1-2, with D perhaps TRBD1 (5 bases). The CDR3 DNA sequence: TGTGCCAGCAGTGAAGGCCAGGGCTATGGCTACACCTTC. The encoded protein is CASSEGQGYGYTF.